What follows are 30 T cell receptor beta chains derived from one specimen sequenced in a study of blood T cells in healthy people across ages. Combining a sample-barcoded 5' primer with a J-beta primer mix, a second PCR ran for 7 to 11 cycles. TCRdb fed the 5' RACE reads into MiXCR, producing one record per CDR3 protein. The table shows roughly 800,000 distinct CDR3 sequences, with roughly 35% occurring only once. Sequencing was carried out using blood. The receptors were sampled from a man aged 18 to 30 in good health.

In DNA, the CDR3 is TGTGCCAGCAGCTTGGTCGGGACAGGGGGCGCGGCCGGGGAGCTGTTTTTT. It translates to CASSLVGTGGAAGELFF. V usage is TRBV5-6 and J usage is TRBJ2-2, with 12 bases matching TRBD1. Trimming cost V 0 bases and J 6 bases; bases outside gene matches: 6. This CDR3 comprises 17 residues. Germline lookup yields CDR1 SGHDT and CDR2 YYEEEE.

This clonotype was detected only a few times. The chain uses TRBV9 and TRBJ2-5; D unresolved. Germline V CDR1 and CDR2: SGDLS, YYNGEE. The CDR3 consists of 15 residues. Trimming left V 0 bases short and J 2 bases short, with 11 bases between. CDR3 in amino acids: CASSVEGLEQETQYF. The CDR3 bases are TGTGCCAGCAGCGTAGAGGGCCTAGAACAAGAGACCCAGTACTTC.

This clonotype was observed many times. The DNA for the CDR3 is TGCAGCGTTGGAGGGCGACTAGCGGGGGGCAATGAGCAGTTCTTC. Translation gives CSVGGRLAGGNEQFF. This chain links TRBV29-1 with TRBJ2-1, with TRBD2 identical over 13 bases. Unmatched junction bases numbered 6, after V lost 4 bases and J lost 6 bases. Looked up from germline, CDR1 is SQVTM and CDR2 is ANQGSEA. The CDR3 has 15 amino acids.

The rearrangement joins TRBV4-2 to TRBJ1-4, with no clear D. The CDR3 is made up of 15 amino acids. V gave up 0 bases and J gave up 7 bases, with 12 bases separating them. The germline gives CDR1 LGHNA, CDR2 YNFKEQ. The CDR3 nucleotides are TGTGCCAGCAGCCAAGAAGGCAGGATAGGTGAAAAACTGTTTTTT. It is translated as CASSQEGRIGEKLFF.

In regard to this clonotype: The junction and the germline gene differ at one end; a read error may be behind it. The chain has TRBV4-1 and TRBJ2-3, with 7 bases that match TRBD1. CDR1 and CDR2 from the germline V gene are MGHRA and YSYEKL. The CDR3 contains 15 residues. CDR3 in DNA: TGCGCCAGCAGCCCCTTGGGAACTACAGGGGATACGCGGTATTTT. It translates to CASSPLGTTGDTRYF.

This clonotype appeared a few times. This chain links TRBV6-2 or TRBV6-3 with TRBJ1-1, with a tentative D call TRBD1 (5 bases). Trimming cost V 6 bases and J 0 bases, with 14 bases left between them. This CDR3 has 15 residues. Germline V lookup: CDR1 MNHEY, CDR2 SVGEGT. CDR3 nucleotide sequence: TGTGCCAGCAGCGACAGTCGGAGAGTGAACACTGAAGCTTTCTTT. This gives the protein CASSDSRRVNTEAFF.

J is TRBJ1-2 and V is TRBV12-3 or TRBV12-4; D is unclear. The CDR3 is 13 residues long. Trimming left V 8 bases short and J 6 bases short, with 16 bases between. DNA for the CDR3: TGTGCCAGCGCCCCTGAAGACTTGGATGGCTACACCTTC. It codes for CASAPEDLDGYTF.

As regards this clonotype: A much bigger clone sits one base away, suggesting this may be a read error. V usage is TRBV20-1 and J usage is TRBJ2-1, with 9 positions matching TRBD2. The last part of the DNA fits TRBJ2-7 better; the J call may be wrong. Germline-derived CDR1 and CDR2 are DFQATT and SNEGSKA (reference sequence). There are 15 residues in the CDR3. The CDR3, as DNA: TGCAGTGCTGAGCGGGGGGTTAGCTCCTACAATGAGCAGTACTTC. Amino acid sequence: CSAERGVSSYNEQYF.

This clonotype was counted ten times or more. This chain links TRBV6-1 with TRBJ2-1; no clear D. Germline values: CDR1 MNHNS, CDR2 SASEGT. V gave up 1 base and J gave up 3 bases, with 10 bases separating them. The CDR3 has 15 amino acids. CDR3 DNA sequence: TGTGCCAGCAGTGAAGAACTGGTCGGCTACAATGAGCAGTTCTTC. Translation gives CASSEELVGYNEQFF.

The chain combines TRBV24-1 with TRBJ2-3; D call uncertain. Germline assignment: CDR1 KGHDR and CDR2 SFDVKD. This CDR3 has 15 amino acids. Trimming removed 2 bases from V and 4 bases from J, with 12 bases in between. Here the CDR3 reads CATSDSRRVADTQYF. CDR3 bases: TGTGCCACCAGTGATTCCCGCCGGGTGGCAGATACGCAGTATTTT.

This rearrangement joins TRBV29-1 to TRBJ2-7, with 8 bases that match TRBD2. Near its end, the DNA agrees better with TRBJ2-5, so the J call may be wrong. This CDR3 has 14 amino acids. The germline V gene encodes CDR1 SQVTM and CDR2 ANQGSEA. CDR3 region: CSVSSGKRRETQYF. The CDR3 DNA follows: TGCAGCGTGAGTAGCGGGAAGCGGCGAGAGACCCAGTACTTC.

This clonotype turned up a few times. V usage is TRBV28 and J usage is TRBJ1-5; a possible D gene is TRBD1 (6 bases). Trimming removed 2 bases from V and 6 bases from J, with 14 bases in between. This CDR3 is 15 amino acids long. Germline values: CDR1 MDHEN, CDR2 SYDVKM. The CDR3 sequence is CASSLVLRGGQPQHF. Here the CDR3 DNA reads TGTGCCAGCAGTTTAGTGTTGAGGGGGGGTCAGCCCCAGCATTTT.

CDR3 nucleotides: TGCAGCGCCCACAGTGGGGACTACAATGAGCAGTACTTC. It encodes CSAHSGDYNEQYF. This chain connects TRBV29-1 to TRBJ2-5; 7 nucleotides align to TRBD2. V lost 7 bases, J lost 11 bases, and 16 bases stayed unmatched. Germline V CDR1 and CDR2: SQVTM, ANQGSEA. CDR3 length: 13 residues.

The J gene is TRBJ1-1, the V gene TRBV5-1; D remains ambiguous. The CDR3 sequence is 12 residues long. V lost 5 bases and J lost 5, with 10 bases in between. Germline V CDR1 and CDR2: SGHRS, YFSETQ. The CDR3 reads CASRDQITEAFF. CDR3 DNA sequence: TGCGCCAGCAGAGACCAGATAACTGAAGCTTTCTTT.

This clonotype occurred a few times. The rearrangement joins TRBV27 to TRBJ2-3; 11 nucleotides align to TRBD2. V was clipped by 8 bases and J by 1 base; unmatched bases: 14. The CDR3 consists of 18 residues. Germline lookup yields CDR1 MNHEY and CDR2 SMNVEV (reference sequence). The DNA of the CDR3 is TGTGCCAGCTGTCGCGTGGGGCTAGCGGGGGGTCGCACAGATACGCAGTATTTT. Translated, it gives CASCRVGLAGGRTDTQYF.

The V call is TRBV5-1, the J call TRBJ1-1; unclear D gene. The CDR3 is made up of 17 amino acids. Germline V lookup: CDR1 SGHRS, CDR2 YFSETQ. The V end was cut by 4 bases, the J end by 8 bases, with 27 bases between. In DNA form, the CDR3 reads TGCGCCAGCAGCGTAGCTTACAGACCCAAGGGTTTAAGGGAAGCTTTCTTT. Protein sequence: CASSVAYRPKGLREAFF. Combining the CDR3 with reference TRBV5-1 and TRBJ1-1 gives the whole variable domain KAGVTQTPRYLIKTRGQQVTLSCSPISGHRSVSWYQQTPGQGLQFLFEYFSETQRNKGNFPGRFSGRQFSNSRSEMNVSTLELGDSALYLCASSVAYRPKGLREAFFGQGTRLTVV.

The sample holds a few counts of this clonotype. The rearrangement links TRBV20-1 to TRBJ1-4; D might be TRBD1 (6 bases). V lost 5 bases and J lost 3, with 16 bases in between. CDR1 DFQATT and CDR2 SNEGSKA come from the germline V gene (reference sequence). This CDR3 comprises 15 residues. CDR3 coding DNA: TGCAGTGCTCCCGGGGGGGCTGCAGCTAATGAAAAACTGTTTTTT. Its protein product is CSAPGGAAANEKLFF.

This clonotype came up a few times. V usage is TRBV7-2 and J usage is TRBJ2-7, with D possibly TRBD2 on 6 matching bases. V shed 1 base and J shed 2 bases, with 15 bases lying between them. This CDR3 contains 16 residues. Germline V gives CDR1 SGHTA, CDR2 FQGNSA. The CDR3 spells CASSLGGDPATYEQYF. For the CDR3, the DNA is TGTGCCAGCAGCTTAGGGGGGGATCCGGCGACCTACGAGCAGTACTTC.

Written as DNA, the CDR3 is TGTGCCTGTCGGGACCCGTACCAAGAGACCCAGTACTTC. It translates to CACRDPYQETQYF. The rearrangement uses TRBV30 and TRBJ2-5; D possibly uses TRBD1 or TRBD2 (5 bases each). Per the germline V gene, CDR1 is GTSNPN and CDR2 is SVGIG (reference sequence). The CDR3 spans 13 residues. The ends were cut back, 6 bases at V and 0 bases at J, with 11 bases in the middle. The variable domain in full, completed from reference TRBV30 and TRBJ2-5, reads SQTIHQWPATLVQPVGSPLSLECTVEGTSNPNLYWYRQAAGRGLQLLFYSVGIGQISSEVPQNLSASRPQDRQFILSSKKLLLSDSGFYLCACRDPYQETQYFGPGTRLLVL.

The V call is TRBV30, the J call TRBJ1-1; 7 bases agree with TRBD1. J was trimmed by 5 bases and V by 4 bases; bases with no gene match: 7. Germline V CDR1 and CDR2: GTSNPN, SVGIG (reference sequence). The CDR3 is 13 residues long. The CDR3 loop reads CAWTVGGRTEAFF. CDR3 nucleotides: TGTGCCTGGACCGTAGGGGGCAGAACTGAAGCTTTCTTT.

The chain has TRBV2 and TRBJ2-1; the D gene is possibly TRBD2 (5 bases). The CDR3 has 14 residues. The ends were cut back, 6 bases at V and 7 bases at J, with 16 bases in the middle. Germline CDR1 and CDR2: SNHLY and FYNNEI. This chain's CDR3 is CASRETIPGNEQFF. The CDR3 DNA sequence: TGTGCCAGCAGGGAAACAATTCCGGGGAATGAGCAGTTCTTC.

The CDR3 DNA reads TGTGCCAGCAGTTACTCACGGCTAGCGGGGACCTACGAGCAGTACTTC. Amino acids: CASSYSRLAGTYEQYF. This chain uses TRBV6-6 with TRBJ2-7; TRBD2 matches 9 bases. CDR1 is MNHNY, CDR2 SVGAGI, per germline (reference sequence). The ends lost 0 bases at V and 2 bases at J; junction bases unmatched: 5. The CDR3 sequence is 16 residues long.

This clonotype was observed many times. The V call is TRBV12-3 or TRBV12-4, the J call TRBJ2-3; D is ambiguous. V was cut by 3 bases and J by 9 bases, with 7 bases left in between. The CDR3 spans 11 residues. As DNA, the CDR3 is TGTGCCAGCAGTTTCTCAGGAACGCAGTATTTT. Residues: CASSFSGTQYF.

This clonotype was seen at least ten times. The CDR3 region has the DNA TGTGCCAGCGGGGGACAGGGGATAGAACTGTTTTTT. Translation gives CASGGQGIELFF. This rearrangement joins TRBV12-3 or TRBV12-4 to TRBJ1-4; 10 bases map to TRBD1. V trimming: 8 bases; J trimming: 12 bases; junction bases outside the gene matches: 6. The CDR3 is made up of 12 amino acids.

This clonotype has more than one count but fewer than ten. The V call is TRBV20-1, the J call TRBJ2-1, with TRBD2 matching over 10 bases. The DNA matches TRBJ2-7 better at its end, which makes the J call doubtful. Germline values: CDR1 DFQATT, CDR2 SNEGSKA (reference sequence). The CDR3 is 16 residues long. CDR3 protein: CSAPLSGGAPYNEQYF. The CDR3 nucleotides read TGCAGTGCTCCCTTGAGCGGGGGGGCGCCCTACAATGAGCAGTACTTC.

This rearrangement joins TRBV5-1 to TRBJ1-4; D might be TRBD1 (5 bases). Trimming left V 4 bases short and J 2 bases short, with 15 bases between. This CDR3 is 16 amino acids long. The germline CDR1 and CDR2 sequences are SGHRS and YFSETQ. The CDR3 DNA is TGCGCCAGCAGCCGGGACCCTCTTGGCACTAATGAAAAACTGTTTTTT. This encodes CASSRDPLGTNEKLFF.

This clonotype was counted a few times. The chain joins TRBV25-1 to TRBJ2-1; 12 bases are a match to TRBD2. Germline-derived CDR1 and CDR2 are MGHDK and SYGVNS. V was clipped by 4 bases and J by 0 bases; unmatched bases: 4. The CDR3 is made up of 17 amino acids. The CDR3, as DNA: TGTGCCAGCAGTGCCCTAGCGGGGGGGTTCTCCTACAATGAGCAGTTCTTC. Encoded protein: CASSALAGGFSYNEQFF.

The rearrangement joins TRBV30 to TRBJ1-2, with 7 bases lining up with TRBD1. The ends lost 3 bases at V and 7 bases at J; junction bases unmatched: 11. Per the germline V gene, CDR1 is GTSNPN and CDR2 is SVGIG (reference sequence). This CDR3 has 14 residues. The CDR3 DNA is TGTGCCTGGAGAGAACAGGGGAAAGGCTTTGGCTACACCTTC. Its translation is CAWREQGKGFGYTF.

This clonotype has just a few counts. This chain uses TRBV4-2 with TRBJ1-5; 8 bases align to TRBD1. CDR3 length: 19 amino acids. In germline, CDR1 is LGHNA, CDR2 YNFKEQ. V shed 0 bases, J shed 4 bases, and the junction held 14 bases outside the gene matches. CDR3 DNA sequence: TGTGCCAGCAGCCAAGAGCCCAGCTTACAGGGGGGAGAGAATCAGCCCCAGCATTTT. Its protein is CASSQEPSLQGGENQPQHF.

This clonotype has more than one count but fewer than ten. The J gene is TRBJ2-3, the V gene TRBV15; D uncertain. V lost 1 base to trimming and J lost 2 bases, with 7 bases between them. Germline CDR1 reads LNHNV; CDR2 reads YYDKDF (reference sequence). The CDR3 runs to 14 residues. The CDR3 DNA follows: TGTGCCACCAGCAGAGCTACAGCCACAGATACGCAGTATTTT. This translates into CATSRATATDTQYF.